This T cell receptor beta chain was recovered during a study of blood T cell repertoires in COVID-19. Study context: COVID-19 samples collected from the United States, Italy and Spain covered acute and convalescent phases.

Original handling: Reference gene primer amplification yielded estimated nucleated cell counts. The repertoire was sequenced with immunoSEQ multiplex PCR; TCRdb's copy has only in-frame clones and lacks some. V and J calls and clone size follow that table, whereas D and trimming were derived from the DNA. The data show 60,000 to 85,000 clones, around 80% seen once. The count of this clone is one. The germline CDR1 and CDR2 sequences are MNHEY and SVGEGT. V dropped 4 bases and J dropped 6; count of bases not matched to a gene: 7. The CDR3 has 15 residues. The TCR sequence derives from a man aged 65 to 85 who had recovered from COVID-19. The V and J genes are TRBV6-2 or TRBV6-3 and TRBJ1-5, with 9 bases aligning to TRBD1. Sequencing was performed on peripheral blood. The CDR3 DNA follows: TGTGCCAGCAGTTCCGGGACAGGGTATAGTCAGCCCCAGCATTTT. It translates to CASSSGTGYSQPQHF.